This T cell receptor (beta chain) was retrieved from a study of immune evolution from preneoplasia to lung adenocarcinoma. The V gene lost 8 bases and the J gene lost 4 bases, with 8 bases spanning the gap. Germline-derived CDR1 and CDR2 are LNHDA and SQIVND (reference sequence). The CDR3 has 11 amino acids. Repertoires were generated with immunoSEQ multiplex PCR, while TCRdb's copy carries only in-frame clones and drops some. The sample has more than 6,000 clones, around 76% seen once. The chain carries TRBV19 and TRBJ1-2; possible D gene TRBD1, 5 bases. What was sequenced was FFPE minimally invasive lung adenocarcinoma tissue. This sequence originates from a person between 65 and 79 years old with lung adenocarcinoma. The CDR3 region is CASGGTYGYTF. In nucleotides, the CDR3 is TGTGCCAGTGGGGGGACCTATGGCTACACCTTC.